The 22 T cell receptor beta chains below were found in one sample sequenced in a study of tissue T cells after allogeneic stem cell transplantation. Noted time point: mouse harvest day 7 after allogeneic transplant. Tail vein injection delivered 10^7 T-cell-depleted bone marrow cells and 10^6 splenic CD5+ T cells. Method: immunoSEQ multiplex PCR; TCRdb's copy keeps in-frame clones and lacks some. In the table there are several thousand clones, roughly 49% of which are singletons. Sequences were obtained from gut tissue. Receptors were obtained from a female BALB/c mouse given C57BL/6 T cells with graft-versus-host disease after an allogeneic hematopoietic cell transplant.

This clone was picked up a small number of times. Genes and germline are mouse. The sequenced part of the CDR3 DNA is TGTGCCAGCGGTGGGGTCAGCTATGAACAGTAC. As protein: CASGGVSYEQY. The CDR3 as a whole reads CASGGVSYEQYF. The rearrangement links TRBV13-2 to TRBJ2-7, with D unresolved. The sequenced fragment ends 1 residue before the CDR3 boundary, so the rest is inferred from the germline J gene. Between the trimmed V and J ends, which lost 3 bases and 3 bases, there was a span of 7 bases. The CDR3 is made up of 12 amino acids. CDR1 and CDR2 (germline): NNHNN, SYGAGS (reference sequence).

This clone is classed as large (0.1 to 1%). Gene names follow the mouse nomenclature. Read coverage stops 1 residue before the CDR3 terminus; the germline J gene supplies the remainder. The rearrangement uses TRBV2 and TRBJ2-4, with 9 bases matching TRBD2. The V gene's germline CDR1 is LGHNA and CDR2 YSYQKL. V lost 4 bases, J lost 7 bases, and 0 bases stayed unmatched. The CDR3 covers 12 residues. Incomplete CDR3 DNA: TGTGCCAGCAGCCCTGGGGGGGACACCTTGTAC. The encoded protein is CASSPGGDTLY. Given in full, the CDR3 is CASSPGGDTLYF. Looking up the rest from reference TRBV2 and TRBJ2-4 gives the full variable domain: DPKIIQKPKYLVAVTGSEKILICEQYLGHNAMYWYRQSAKKPLEFMFSYSYQKLMDNQTASSRFQPQSSKKNHLDLQITALKPDDSATYFCASSPGGDTLYFGAGTRLSVL.

About this clone itself: Germline and genes: mouse. The read ends 1 residue before the CDR3 terminus; that terminus is restored from the germline J gene. The chain uses TRBV3 and TRBJ2-7; possibly TRBD1 or TRBD2 for D (5 bases each). This CDR3 has 11 residues. V shed 5 bases and J shed 7 bases, with 9 bases lying between them. Looked up from germline, CDR1 is SNHLY and CDR2 is FYNGKV (reference sequence). The CDR3 DNA, read in part, is TGTGCCAGCAGCCTTAGGGGCGAACAGTAC. It yields the protein CASSLRGEQY. The entire CDR3 reads CASSLRGEQYF.

Regarding this clone: All gene names here are mouse names. Different DNA sequences within this sample yield the same CDR3. CDR3 sequence: CASSLRISNERLFF. The part of the CDR3 DNA that was read is TGTGCCAGCAGTCTCCGAATTTCCAACGAAAGATTATTT. The chain links TRBV26 to TRBJ1-4, with D unclear. The read terminates 1 residue ahead of where the CDR3 ends, so the germline J gene completes it. CDR1 and CDR2 (germline): KGHPV, FQNQEV (reference sequence). This CDR3 contains 14 residues. Trimming stripped 3 bases from V and 0 bases from J, with 5 bases between.

In this sample, this clone turned up a few times. The germline and genes are mouse ones. The read terminates 1 residue ahead of where the CDR3 ends, so the germline J gene completes it. The rearrangement joins TRBV4 to TRBJ2-7; D may be TRBD1 or TRBD2 (7 bases each). Trimming removed 5 bases from V and 4 bases from J, with 12 bases in between. The CDR3 is 13 amino acids. Germline V gene sequence: CDR1 LGHDT, CDR2 YNNKQL (reference sequence). This CDR3 is CASSVRGAYEQYF. CDR3 DNA (partial): TGTGCCAGCAGCGTCAGGGGGGCTTATGAACAGTAC.

As regards this clone: Gene names are the mouse ones. The read halts 1 residue ahead of the CDR3 end, with the missing end drawn from the germline J gene. This chain uses TRBV13-1 with TRBJ1-4; 8 nucleotides agree with TRBD1. The CDR3 spans 14 residues. CDR1 is NSHNY, CDR2 SYGAGN, per germline. V shed 5 bases, J shed 3 bases, and the junction held 3 bases outside the gene matches. The CDR3 sequence is CASRTGDPNERLFF. CDR3 bases read: TGTGCCAGCAGGACAGGGGATCCCAACGAAAGATTATTT.

Concerning this clone itself: The genes and germline here are from mouse. The CDR3 end lies 1 residue beyond the end of the read and is filled in from the germline J gene. V usage is TRBV1 and J usage is TRBJ1-4; the D gene is possibly TRBD1 (6 bases). Germline CDR1 and CDR2: NSQYPW and LRSPGD (reference sequence). The V end lost 0 bases, the J end lost 0 bases, and 11 bases lay between the germline ends. The CDR3 is 17 residues long. Here the CDR3 reads CTCSADSTGLSNERLFF. CDR3 bases read: TGCACCTGCAGTGCAGATAGCACAGGGCTTTCCAACGAAAGATTATTT.

About this clone: Gene names are the mouse ones. The observed sequence ends 1 residue before the CDR3 terminus, with the missing tail filled in from the germline J gene. The chain joins TRBV17 to TRBJ2-7; TRBD2 matches at 8 bases. CDR3 length: 16 residues. The ends lost 0 bases at V and 3 bases at J; junction bases unmatched: 7. CDR1 is MNHDT and CDR2 is YYDKIL in the germline V gene. The DNA read from the CDR3 is TGTGCTAGCAGTAGAGACTGGGGGGTCGCGGGCTATGAACAGTAC. This translates into CASSRDWGVAGYEQY. The CDR3 in its entirety is CASSRDWGVAGYEQYF.

This clone was seen a single time. Gene and germline names: mouse. Read coverage stops 1 residue before the CDR3 terminus; the germline J gene supplies the remainder. V gene TRBV12-1 combines with J gene TRBJ1-3; 8 nucleotides line up with TRBD1. Germline assignment: CDR1 SGHSN and CDR2 HYEKVE. The V and J ends lost 4 bases and 0 bases, in that order; junction bases with no gene match: 7. The CDR3 totals 16 residues. The chain's CDR3 is CASSRGTGFSGNTLYF. The sequenced CDR3 bases are TGTGCCAGCTCCCGGGGGACAGGTTTTTCTGGAAATACGCTCTAT. The full variable domain, rest sourced from reference TRBV12-1 and TRBJ1-3, is DSGVVQSPRHIIKEKGGRSVLTCIPISGHSNVVWYQQTLGKELKFLIQHYEKVERDKGFLPSRFSVQQFDDYHSEMNMSALELEDSAMYFCASSRGTGFSGNTLYFGEGSRLIVV.

As concerns this clone: Gene labels here are mouse ones. The read gets to within 1 residue of the CDR3 end, and the germline J gene fills in the rest. The chain employs TRBV23 and TRBJ1-1; TRBD1 is the table's D call and was not checked against the DNA. Germline V lookup: CDR1 KGHTA, CDR2 FQNQQP. CDR3 length: 15 residues. The part of the CDR3 DNA that was read is TGCTCCAGCAGTCACAGGACAGGGGCTGGCACAGAAGTCTTC. Protein sequence: CSSSHRTGAGTEVF. The entire CDR3 protein is CSSSHRTGAGTEVFF. The variable domain in full, with the rest retrieved from reference TRBV23 and TRBJ1-1, is DAAVTQKPRYLIKMKGQEAEMKCIPEKGHTAVFWYQQKQSKELKFLIYFQNQQPLDQIDMVKERFSAVCPSSSLCSLGIRTCEAEDSALYLCSSSHRTGAGTEVFFGKGTRLTVV.

As concerns this clone: The genes and germline here are from mouse. The CDR3 end is not reached by the read, which stops 1 residue before it; the germline J gene fills it in. The genes are TRBV3 and TRBJ1-3, with a tentative D call TRBD1 (6 bases). Germline V gene data show CDR1 as SNHLY and CDR2 as FYNGKV (reference sequence). The CDR3 spans 14 residues. Deletions cut 1 base from V and 3 bases from J, with 7 bases between. The covered CDR3 bases are TGTGCCAGCAGCTTAGGCAGGGGTGGAAATACGCTCTAT. Protein: CASSLGRGGNTLY. The whole CDR3 region reads CASSLGRGGNTLYF.

Concerning this clone itself: Gene and germline names: mouse. The read ends 1 residue before the CDR3 terminus; that terminus is restored from the germline J gene. The genes are TRBV16 and TRBJ2-2; D unclear. With 0 bases removed from V and 7 bases from J, the gap between germline ends came to 6 bases. The CDR3 extends over 13 amino acids. Germline CDR1 SGHSA, CDR2 FRNQAP. The CDR3 here is CASSLDWDGQLYF. CDR3 DNA, as far as it was read: TGTGCAAGCAGCTTAGATTGGGACGGGCAGCTCTAC.

On this clone: Mouse gene names and germline throughout. The read halts 1 residue ahead of the CDR3 end, with the missing end drawn from the germline J gene. The chain links TRBV15 to TRBJ2-2; TRBD1 aligns across 10 bases. This CDR3 region has 14 residues. The germline V gene has CDR1 SGHND and CDR2 FRSKSL. After removal of 6 bases from V and 6 bases from J, the junction contained 4 bases not matched to a gene. The CDR3 loop is CASSQGQGSGQLYF. The DNA read from the CDR3 is TGTGCCAGCAGCCAGGGACAGGGGTCCGGGCAGCTCTAC.

In regard to this clone: The gene names here belong to mouse. The read comes to an end 1 residue before the CDR3 does, leaving the germline J gene to fill in the end. The chain employs TRBV26 and TRBJ2-7, with TRBD2 as a possible D gene (6 bases). The CDR3 extends over 14 amino acids. Germline CDR1 and CDR2: KGHPV and FQNQEV (reference sequence). V dropped 0 bases and J dropped 3 bases, with 9 bases sitting between them. The DNA read from the CDR3 is TGTGCCAGCAGTCTGTCGTTGGGGGTCTATGAACAGTAC. It codes for CASSLSLGVYEQY. The entire CDR3 sequence reads CASSLSLGVYEQYF.

A remark on this clone: Mouse germline and gene names are used. The CDR3 extends 1 residue past the end of the read, so its final part is completed from the germline J gene. The rearrangement joins TRBV15 to TRBJ1-3; 9 bases are shared with TRBD1. The V and J ends lost 5 bases and 2 bases, in that order; junction bases with no gene match: 4. The germline CDR1 and CDR2 sequences are SGHND and FRSKSL. This CDR3 region has 15 residues. CDR3 bases read: TGTGCCAGCAGTCCTACAGGGGGCGCTGGAAATACGCTCTAT. The encoded protein is CASSPTGGAGNTLY. The full CDR3 sequence reads CASSPTGGAGNTLYF. The full variable domain, with the rest looked up from reference TRBV15 and TRBJ1-3, is DAGVTQTPRHEVAEKGQTIILKCEPVSGHNDLFWYRQTKIQGLELLSYFRSKSLMEDGGAFKDRFKAEMLNSSFSTLKIQPTEPKDSAVYLCASSPTGGAGNTLYFGEGSRLIVV.

Concerning this clone itself: Gene and germline names: mouse. The read ends 1 residue before the CDR3 terminus; that terminus is restored from the germline J gene. The V call is TRBV26, the J call TRBJ2-2; TRBD1 matches 7 bases. The junction had 3 bases not matched to a gene; V was cut back by 4 bases and J by 1 base. Germline CDR1 is KGHPV and CDR2 is FQNQEV (reference sequence). This CDR3 has 15 amino acids. The part of the CDR3 DNA that was read is TGTGCCAGCAGTCCTCACAGGGGAAACACCGGGCAGCTCTAC. Translated, it gives CASSPHRGNTGQLY. The CDR3 in full is CASSPHRGNTGQLYF.

This clone was found a few times. The genes are named according to mouse. The read comes to an end 1 residue before the CDR3 does, leaving the germline J gene to fill in the end. The V call is TRBV5, the J call TRBJ2-5; 11 nucleotides agree with TRBD2. The CDR3 runs to 14 residues. Trimming took 4 bases from V and 5 from J; bases not matched to a gene: 2. Germline V gene sequence: CDR1 LGHNA, CDR2 YNLKQL (reference sequence). The sequenced CDR3 bases are TGTGCCAGCAGCCCTGGACTGGGGGGAGACACCCAGTAC. Amino acid sequence: CASSPGLGGDTQY. The whole CDR3 protein is CASSPGLGGDTQYF.

As regards this clone: Germline and genes: mouse. The read ends 1 residue early relative to the CDR3; the germline J gene fills the gap. The chain links TRBV24 to TRBJ1-2, with 12 bases lining up with TRBD1. In germline, CDR1 is KGHTA, CDR2 FRNEEI. This CDR3 comprises 15 residues. The ends lost 3 bases at V and 4 bases at J; junction bases unmatched: 3. The CDR3 region is CASSLPGQGASDYTF. Incomplete CDR3 DNA: TGTGCCAGCAGTCTCCCGGGACAGGGGGCCTCCGACTACACC.

Turning to this clone: The gene names here belong to mouse. The read gets to within 1 residue of the CDR3 end, and the germline J gene fills in the rest. The chain links TRBV3 to TRBJ1-1; weak D call: TRBD1 (6 bases). Deletions cut 3 bases from V and 4 bases from J, with 9 bases between. The germline CDR1 and CDR2 sequences are SNHLY and FYNGKV (reference sequence). The CDR3 consists of 13 residues. This CDR3 reads CASSLTGGTEVFF. The DNA read from the CDR3 is TGTGCCAGCAGCTTGACAGGAGGCACAGAAGTCTTC.

About this clone: The listed genes are named as in mouse. The sequence runs out 1 residue before the end of the CDR3; the remainder is reconstructed from the germline J gene. The chain employs TRBV26 and TRBJ2-7, with 8 bases lining up with TRBD2. CDR1 and CDR2 (germline): KGHPV, FQNQEV (reference sequence). Trimming at V came to 0 bases and at J to 6 bases, leaving 7 bases not matched to a gene. The CDR3 consists of 15 residues. CDR3 amino acids: CASSLSPGGFGEQYF. The CDR3 DNA, read in part, is TGTGCCAGCAGTCTGTCGCCTGGGGGGTTTGGTGAACAGTAC.

For this clone: Gene names are the mouse ones. The read stops 1 residue short of the end of the CDR3; the missing end is completed from the germline J gene. This chain joins TRBV16 and TRBJ1-5; D remains ambiguous. Germline V gives CDR1 SGHSA, CDR2 FRNQAP. V was cut by 1 base and J by 3 bases, with 7 bases left in between. This CDR3 has 14 residues. The CDR3 spells CASSLGGGNQAPLF. CDR3 bases read: TGTGCAAGCAGCTTAGGGGGTGGCAACCAGGCTCCGCTT.

Concerning this clone itself: Gene names are the mouse ones. The sequenced fragment ends 1 residue before the CDR3 boundary, so the rest is inferred from the germline J gene. The chain employs TRBV26 and TRBJ2-4; 9 bases match TRBD2. Per the germline V gene, CDR1 is KGHPV and CDR2 is FQNQEV (reference sequence). Losses at the gene ends were 1 base for V and 3 bases for J; bases not matched to a gene: 2. The CDR3 sequence is 15 residues long. CDR3 bases read: TGTGCCAGCAGTCTGTTGACTGGGGGCCAAAACACCTTGTAC. Translation: CASSLLTGGQNTLY. The entire CDR3 protein is CASSLLTGGQNTLYF.